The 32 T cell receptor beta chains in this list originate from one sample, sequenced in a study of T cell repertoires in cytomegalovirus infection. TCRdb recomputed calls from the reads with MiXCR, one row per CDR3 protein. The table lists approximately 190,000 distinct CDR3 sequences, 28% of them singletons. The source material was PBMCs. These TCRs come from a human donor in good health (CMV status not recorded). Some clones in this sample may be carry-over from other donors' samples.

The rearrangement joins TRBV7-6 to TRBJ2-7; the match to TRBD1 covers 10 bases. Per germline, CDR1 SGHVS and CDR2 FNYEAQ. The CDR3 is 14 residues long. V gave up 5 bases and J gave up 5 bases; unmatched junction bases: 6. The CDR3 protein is CASSPGQGIHEQYF. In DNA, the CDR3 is TGTGCCAGCAGCCCGGGACAGGGGATCCACGAGCAGTACTTC.

DNA for the CDR3: TGTGCCAGCAGCCAGGCAGAAGAGACCCAGTACTTC. Translated: CASSQAEETQYF. This chain joins TRBV14 and TRBJ2-5; no firm D call. Germline V CDR1 and CDR2: SGHDN, FVKESK. V lost 3 bases and J lost 3, with 5 bases in between. CDR3 length equals 12 residues.

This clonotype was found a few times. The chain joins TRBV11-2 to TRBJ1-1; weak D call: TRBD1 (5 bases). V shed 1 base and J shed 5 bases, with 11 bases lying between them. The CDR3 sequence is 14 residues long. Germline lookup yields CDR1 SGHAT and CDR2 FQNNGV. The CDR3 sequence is CASSLVRGKTEAFF. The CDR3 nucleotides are TGTGCCAGCAGCTTAGTCCGGGGGAAAACTGAAGCTTTCTTT.

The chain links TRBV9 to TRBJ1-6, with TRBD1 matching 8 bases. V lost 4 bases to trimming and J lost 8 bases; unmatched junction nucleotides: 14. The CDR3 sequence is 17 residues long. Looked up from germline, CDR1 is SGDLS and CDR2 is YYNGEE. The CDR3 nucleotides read TGTGCCAGCAGCCCCCCCGGGACAGGCGGGCTGGATTCACCCCTCCACTTT. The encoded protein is CASSPPGTGGLDSPLHF.

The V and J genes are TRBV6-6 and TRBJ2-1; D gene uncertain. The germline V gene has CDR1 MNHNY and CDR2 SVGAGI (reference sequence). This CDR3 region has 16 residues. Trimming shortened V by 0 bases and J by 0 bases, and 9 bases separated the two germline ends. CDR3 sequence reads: CASSYSKLTSYNEQFF. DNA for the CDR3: TGTGCCAGCAGTTACTCGAAACTTACCTCCTACAATGAGCAGTTCTTC.

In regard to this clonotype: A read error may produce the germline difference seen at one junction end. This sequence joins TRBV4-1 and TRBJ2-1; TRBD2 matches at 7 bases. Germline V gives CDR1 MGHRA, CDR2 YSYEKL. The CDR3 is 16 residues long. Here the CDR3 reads CASRAGGTSSYNEQFF. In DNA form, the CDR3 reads TGTGCCAGCCGCGCCGGGGGGACGAGCTCCTACAATGAGCAGTTCTTC.

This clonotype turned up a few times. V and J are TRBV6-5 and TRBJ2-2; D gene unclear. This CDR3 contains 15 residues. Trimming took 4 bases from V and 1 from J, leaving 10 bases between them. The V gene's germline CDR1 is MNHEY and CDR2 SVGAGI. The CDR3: CASSSPFQNTGELFF. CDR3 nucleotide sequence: TGTGCCAGCAGTTCGCCTTTCCAGAACACCGGGGAGCTGTTTTTT.

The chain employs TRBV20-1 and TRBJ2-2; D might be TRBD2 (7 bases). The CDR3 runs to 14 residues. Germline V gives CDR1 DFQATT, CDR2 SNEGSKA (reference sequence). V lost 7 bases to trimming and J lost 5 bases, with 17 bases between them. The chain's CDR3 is CSVSRGRGTGELFF. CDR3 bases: TGCAGTGTTTCGCGGGGGCGAGGTACCGGGGAGCTGTTTTTT.

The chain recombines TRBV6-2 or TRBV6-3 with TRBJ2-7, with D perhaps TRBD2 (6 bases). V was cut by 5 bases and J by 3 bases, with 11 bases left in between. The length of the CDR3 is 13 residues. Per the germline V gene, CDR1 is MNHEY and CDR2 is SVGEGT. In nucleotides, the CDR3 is TGTGCCAGCAGTGGGACTTCCGGCTACGAGCAGTACTTC. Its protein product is CASSGTSGYEQYF.

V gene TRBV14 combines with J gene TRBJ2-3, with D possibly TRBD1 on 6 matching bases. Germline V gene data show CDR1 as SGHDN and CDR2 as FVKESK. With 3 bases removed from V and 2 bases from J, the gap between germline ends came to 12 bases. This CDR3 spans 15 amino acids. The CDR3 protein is CASSQGRGVTDTQYF. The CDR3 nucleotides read TGTGCCAGCAGCCAGGGCAGGGGAGTCACAGATACGCAGTATTTT.

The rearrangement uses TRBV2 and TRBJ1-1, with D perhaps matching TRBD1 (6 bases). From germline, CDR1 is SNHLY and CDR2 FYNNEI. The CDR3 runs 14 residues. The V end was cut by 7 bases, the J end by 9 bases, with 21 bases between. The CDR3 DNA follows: TGTGCCAGCACTCAAGGATCAGGGGTTACCCAAGCTTTCTTT. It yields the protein CASTQGSGVTQAFF.

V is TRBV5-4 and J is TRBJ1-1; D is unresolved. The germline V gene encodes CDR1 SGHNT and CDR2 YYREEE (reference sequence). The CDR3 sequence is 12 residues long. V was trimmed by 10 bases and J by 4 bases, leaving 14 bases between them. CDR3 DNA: TGTGCCGCAGGACGGCGGCCCACTGAAGCTTTCTTT. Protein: CAAGRRPTEAFF.

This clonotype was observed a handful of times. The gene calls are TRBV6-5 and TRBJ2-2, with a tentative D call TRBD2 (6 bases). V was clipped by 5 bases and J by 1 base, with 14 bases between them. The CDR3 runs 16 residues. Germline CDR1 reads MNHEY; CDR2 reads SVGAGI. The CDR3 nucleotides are TGTGCCAGCAGTCGGGACTGGGCGGGGAACACCGGGGAGCTGTTTTTT. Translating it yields CASSRDWAGNTGELFF.

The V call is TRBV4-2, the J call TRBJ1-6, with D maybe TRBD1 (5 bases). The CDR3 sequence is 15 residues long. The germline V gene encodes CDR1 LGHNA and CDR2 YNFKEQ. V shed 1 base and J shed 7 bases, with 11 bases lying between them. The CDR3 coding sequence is TGTGCCAGCAGCCAAGGACAGATGAGCAATTCACCCCTCCACTTT. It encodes CASSQGQMSNSPLHF.

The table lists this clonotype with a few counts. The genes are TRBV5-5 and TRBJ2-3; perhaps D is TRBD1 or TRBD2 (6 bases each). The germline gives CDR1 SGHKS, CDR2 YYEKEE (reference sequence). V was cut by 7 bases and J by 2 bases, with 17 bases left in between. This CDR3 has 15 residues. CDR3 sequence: CASGGGGGYTDTQYF. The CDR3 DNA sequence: TGTGCCAGCGGAGGAGGAGGGGGGTACACAGATACGCAGTATTTT.

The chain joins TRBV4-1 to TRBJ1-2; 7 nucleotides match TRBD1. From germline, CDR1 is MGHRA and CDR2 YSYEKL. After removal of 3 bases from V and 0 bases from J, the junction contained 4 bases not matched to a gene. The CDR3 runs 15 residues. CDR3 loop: CASSQGTASNYGYTF. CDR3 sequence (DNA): TGCGCCAGCAGCCAGGGGACAGCCTCTAACTATGGCTACACCTTC.

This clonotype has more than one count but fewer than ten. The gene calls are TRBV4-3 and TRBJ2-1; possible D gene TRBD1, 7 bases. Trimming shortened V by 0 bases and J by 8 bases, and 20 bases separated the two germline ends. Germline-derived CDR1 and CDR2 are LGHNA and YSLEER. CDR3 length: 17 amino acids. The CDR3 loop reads CASSQDAQGGLTDEQFF. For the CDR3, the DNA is TGCGCCAGCAGCCAAGATGCTCAGGGGGGCCTTACGGATGAGCAGTTCTTC.

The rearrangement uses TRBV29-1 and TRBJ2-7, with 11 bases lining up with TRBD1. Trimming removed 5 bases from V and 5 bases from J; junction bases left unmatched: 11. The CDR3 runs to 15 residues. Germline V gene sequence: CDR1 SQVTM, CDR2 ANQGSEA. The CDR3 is CSVNAQDRGRDEQYF. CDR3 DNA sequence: TGCAGCGTTAATGCCCAGGACAGGGGGCGCGACGAGCAGTACTTC.

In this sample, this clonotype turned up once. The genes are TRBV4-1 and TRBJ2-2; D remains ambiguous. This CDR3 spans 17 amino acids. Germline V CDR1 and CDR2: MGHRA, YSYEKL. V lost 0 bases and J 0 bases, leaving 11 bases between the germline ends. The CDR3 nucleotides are TGCGCCAGCAGCCAAGATGACTTAACCTCGAACACCGGGGAGCTGTTTTTT. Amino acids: CASSQDDLTSNTGELFF.

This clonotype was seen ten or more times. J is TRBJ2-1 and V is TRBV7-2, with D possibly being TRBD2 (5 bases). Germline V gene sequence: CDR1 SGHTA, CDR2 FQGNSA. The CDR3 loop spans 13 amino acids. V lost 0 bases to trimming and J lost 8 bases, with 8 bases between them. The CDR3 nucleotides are TGTGCCAGCAGCTTAGCTTCCGGGGATGAGCAGTTCTTC. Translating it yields CASSLASGDEQFF.

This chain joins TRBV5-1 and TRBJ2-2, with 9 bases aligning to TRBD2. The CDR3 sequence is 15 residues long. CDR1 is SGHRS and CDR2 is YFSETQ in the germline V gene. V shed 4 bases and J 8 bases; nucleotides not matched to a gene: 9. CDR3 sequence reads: CASSQQASGAGELFF. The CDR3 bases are TGCGCCAGCAGCCAGCAGGCTAGCGGGGCTGGGGAGCTGTTTTTT.

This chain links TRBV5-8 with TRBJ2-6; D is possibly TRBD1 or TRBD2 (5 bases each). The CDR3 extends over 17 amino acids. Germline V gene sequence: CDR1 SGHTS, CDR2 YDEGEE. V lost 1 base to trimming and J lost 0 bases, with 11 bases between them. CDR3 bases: TGTGCCAGCAGCTTGAGAGGGGACCCCTCTGGGGCCAACGTCCTGACTTTC. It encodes CASSLRGDPSGANVLTF. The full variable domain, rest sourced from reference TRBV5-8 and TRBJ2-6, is EAGVTQSPTHLIKTRGQQATLRCSPISGHTSVYWYQQALGLGLQFLLWYDEGEERNRGNFPPRFSGRQFPNYSSELNVNALELEDSALYLCASSLRGDPSGANVLTFGAGSRLTVL.

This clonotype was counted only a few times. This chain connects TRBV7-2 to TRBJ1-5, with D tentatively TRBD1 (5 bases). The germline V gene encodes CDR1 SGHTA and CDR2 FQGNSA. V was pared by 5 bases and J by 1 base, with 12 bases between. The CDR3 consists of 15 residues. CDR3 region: CASSLGGMSNQPQHF. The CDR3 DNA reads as TGTGCCAGCAGCCTCGGGGGGATGAGCAATCAGCCCCAGCATTTT.

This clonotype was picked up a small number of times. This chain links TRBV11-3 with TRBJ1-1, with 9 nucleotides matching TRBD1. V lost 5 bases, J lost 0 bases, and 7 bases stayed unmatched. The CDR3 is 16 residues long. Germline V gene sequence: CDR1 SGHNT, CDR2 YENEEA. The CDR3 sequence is CASSPGQGNMNTEAFF. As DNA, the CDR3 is TGTGCCAGCAGCCCAGGACAGGGGAATATGAACACTGAAGCTTTCTTT.

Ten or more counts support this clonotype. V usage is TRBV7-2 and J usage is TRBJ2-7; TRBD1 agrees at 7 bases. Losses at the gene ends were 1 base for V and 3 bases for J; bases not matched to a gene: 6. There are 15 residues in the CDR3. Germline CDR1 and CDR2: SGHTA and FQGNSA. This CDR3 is CASSLEGTELYEQYF. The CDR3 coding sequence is TGTGCCAGCAGCTTAGAGGGGACAGAGCTCTACGAGCAGTACTTC.

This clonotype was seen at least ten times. In nucleotides, the CDR3 is TGTGCCAGCAGCCTCCACTTTTACAGGGCTGGCGTCAACGAGCAGTACTTC. As protein: CASSLHFYRAGVNEQYF. The chain is built from TRBV11-2 and TRBJ2-7; TRBD1 is a possible D gene (6 bases). Germline CDR1 and CDR2: SGHAT and FQNNGV. V was clipped by 5 bases and J by 5 bases, with 25 bases between them. The CDR3 covers 17 residues.

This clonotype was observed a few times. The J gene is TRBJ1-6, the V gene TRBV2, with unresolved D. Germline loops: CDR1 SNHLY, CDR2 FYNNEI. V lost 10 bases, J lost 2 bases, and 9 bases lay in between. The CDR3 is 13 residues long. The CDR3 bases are TGTGCCACCAGGACGGCCTATAATTCACCCCTCCACTTT. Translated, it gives CATRTAYNSPLHF.

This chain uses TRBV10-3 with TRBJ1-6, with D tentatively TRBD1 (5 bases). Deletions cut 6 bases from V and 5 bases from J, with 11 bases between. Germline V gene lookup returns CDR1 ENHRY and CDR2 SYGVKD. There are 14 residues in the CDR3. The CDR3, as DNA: TGTGCCATCAGGCGGGACGGGGATAATTCACCCCTCCACTTT. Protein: CAIRRDGDNSPLHF.

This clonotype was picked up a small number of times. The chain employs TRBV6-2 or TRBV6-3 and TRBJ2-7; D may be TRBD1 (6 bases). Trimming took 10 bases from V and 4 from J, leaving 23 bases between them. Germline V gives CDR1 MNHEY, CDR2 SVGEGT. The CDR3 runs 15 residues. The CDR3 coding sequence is TGTGCCACCACCCGGACAGATCGTGTACCTTACGAGCAGTACTTC. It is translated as CATTRTDRVPYEQYF.

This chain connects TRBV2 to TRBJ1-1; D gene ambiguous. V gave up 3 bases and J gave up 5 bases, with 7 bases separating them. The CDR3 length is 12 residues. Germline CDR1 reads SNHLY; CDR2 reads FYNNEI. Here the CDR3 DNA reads TGTGCCAGCAGTGAGGGAGGTACTGAAGCTTTCTTT. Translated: CASSEGGTEAFF.

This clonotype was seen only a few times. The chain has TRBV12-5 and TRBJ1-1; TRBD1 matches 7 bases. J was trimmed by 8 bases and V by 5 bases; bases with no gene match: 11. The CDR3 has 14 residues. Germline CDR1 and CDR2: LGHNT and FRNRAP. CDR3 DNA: TGTGCTAGTGGTCCCCGAACAGGGGCCACGGAAGCTTTCTTT. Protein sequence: CASGPRTGATEAFF.

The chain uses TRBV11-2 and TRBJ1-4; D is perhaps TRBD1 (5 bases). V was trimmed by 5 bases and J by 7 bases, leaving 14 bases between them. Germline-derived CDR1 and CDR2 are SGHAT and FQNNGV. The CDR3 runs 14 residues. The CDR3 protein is CASSPGRVGEKLFF. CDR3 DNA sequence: TGTGCCAGCAGCCCCGGCAGGGTGGGTGAAAAACTGTTTTTT.